The following is a T cell receptor beta chain sequence with its context. This sample was included in a study of blood T cell repertoires in COVID-19. The repertoire was sequenced with immunoSEQ multiplex PCR; TCRdb's copy has only in-frame clones and lacks some. Of 55,000 to 75,000 clones listed, approximately 86% are singletons. The CDR3 runs to 17 residues. The receptor was isolated from a human donor with active COVID-19. The donor label of this sample is uncertain. The chain has TRBV1 and TRBJ2-3; the D call in the table, TRBD2, was not verified against the DNA. TRBV1 is a listed pseudogene. The sample comprised peripheral blood. The CDR3 sequence is CTSSTHPGLAHADTQYF. CDR3 nucleotides: TGCACCAGCAGCACCCACCCCGGCCTAGCTCACGCAGATACGCAGTATTTT.